This TCR beta chain derives from a study of blood T cell repertoires in COVID-19. About the research overall: The United States, Italy and Spain were the sources of the acute and convalescent COVID-19 samples. PBMCs, B-cell-depleted T cells, or T cells provided the cDNA or gDNA that made up the material.

Original data processing: Estimation of nucleated cell counts was performed using reference gene primer amplification. The table came from immunoSEQ multiplex PCR; TCRdb's copy has only in-frame clones and leaves some out. The DNA was the basis for D and trimming; V, J and clone size are from that table. The data show fewer than 75,000 clones, around four fifths seen once. CDR3 size: 17 residues. Trimming removed 4 bases from V and 2 bases from J; junction bases left unmatched: 13. Germline assignment: CDR1 SGHTS and CDR2 YDEGEE. This chain connects TRBV5-8 to TRBJ1-1; 8 bases are a match to TRBD1. The sequenced material came from peripheral blood. The origin of this receptor is a human donor in a cohort sampled during active COVID-19. CDR3 region: CASSAPGQGRVNTEAFF. The CDR3 nucleotides are TGTGCCAGCAGCGCCCCAGGACAGGGCAGGGTTAACACTGAAGCTTTCTTT.